The 14 T cell receptor beta chains given below trace back to one sample, sequenced in a study of blood T cell repertoires in COVID-19. Measured with immunoSEQ multiplex PCR; TCRdb has only the in-frame clones, and not every one. Among hundreds of thousands of clones listed, around 90% were seen once. Sequences were obtained from peripheral blood. These receptors were collected from a man aged 55 to 70 who had recovered from COVID-19.

This clone was detected once. V is TRBV15 and J is TRBJ2-1; 9 bases are a match to TRBD1. The junction had 12 bases not matched to a gene; V was cut back by 5 bases and J by 4 bases. CDR1 LNHNV and CDR2 YYDKDF come from the germline V gene (reference sequence). There are 17 residues in the CDR3. CDR3: CATSHGRRDRAYNEQFF. The CDR3 DNA sequence: TGTGCCACCAGCCATGGCCGACGGGACAGGGCGTACAATGAGCAGTTCTTC.

This clone has only a few counts. This sequence joins TRBV9 and TRBJ2-2; the match to TRBD2 covers 8 bases. The V gene end was trimmed by 3 bases and the J gene end by 0 bases; junction bases not matched to a gene: 1. The germline gives CDR1 SGDLS, CDR2 YYNGEE. This CDR3 spans 15 amino acids. The CDR3 coding sequence is TGTGCCAGCAGCGGGGGACTAGCGAACACCGGGGAGCTGTTTTTT. Protein product: CASSGGLANTGELFF. Together with reference TRBV9 and TRBJ2-2, the CDR3 gives the full variable domain: DSGVTQTPKHLITATGQRVTLRCSPRSGDLSVYWYQQSLDQGLQFLIQYYNGEERAKGNILERFSAQQFPDLHSELNLSSLELGDSALYFCASSGGLANTGELFFGEGSRLTVL.

The chain carries TRBV6-2 or TRBV6-3 and TRBJ1-5; tentatively, D is TRBD1 (6 bases). CDR3 length: 18 residues. CDR1 is MNHEY and CDR2 is SVGEGT in the germline V gene. V was trimmed by 1 base and J by 1 base, leaving 17 bases between them. CDR3 DNA: TGTGCCAGCAGTTACTTTTCCGGGGGGGCTGGGAGCAATCAGCCCCAGCATTTT. This codes for CASSYFSGGAGSNQPQHF.

The V and J genes are TRBV19 and TRBJ1-3, with D unresolved. The length of the CDR3 is 14 residues. Trimming took 5 bases from V and 4 from J, leaving 12 bases between them. Germline CDR1 reads LNHDA; CDR2 reads SQIVND (reference sequence). The CDR3 region has the DNA TGTGCCAGTAGTCCCTCGGGAGGAGGAAACACCATATATTTT. Its protein is CASSPSGGGNTIYF.

This clone appeared a few times. The chain uses TRBV6-2 or TRBV6-3 and TRBJ1-6; 7 positions agree with TRBD1. Germline CDR1 reads MNHEY; CDR2 reads SVGEGT. The J segment lost 9 bases and the V segment lost 0 bases, leaving 8 bases of the junction unmatched. The CDR3 length is 16 residues. The chain's CDR3 is CASSYSPGQRISPLHF. The CDR3 DNA sequence: TGTGCCAGCAGTTACTCTCCGGGACAGCGGATTTCACCCCTCCACTTT.

V usage is TRBV29-1 and J usage is TRBJ2-6; 7 positions agree with TRBD1. CDR1 SQVTM and CDR2 ANQGSEA come from the germline V gene. With 7 bases clipped from V and 0 bases from J, the junction kept 9 bases outside the gene matches. The CDR3 contains 16 residues. The CDR3 loop is CSAIDRASSGANVLTF. The CDR3 DNA sequence: TGCAGCGCTATAGACAGGGCTAGCTCTGGGGCCAACGTCCTGACTTTC.

CDR3 coding DNA: TGTGCCAGCTCACCATCAGGGGACGGTGGAAACACCATATATTTT. It translates to CASSPSGDGGNTIYF. The chain employs TRBV18 and TRBJ1-3, with D tentatively TRBD1 (6 bases). Germline-derived CDR1 and CDR2 are KGHSH and LQKENI. The CDR3 extends over 15 amino acids. Trimming left V 2 bases short and J 3 bases short, with 11 bases between.

This rearrangement joins TRBV10-3 to TRBJ2-7, with D maybe TRBD1 (6 bases). The germline V gene encodes CDR1 ENHRY and CDR2 SYGVKD. Trimming shortened V by 0 bases and J by 0 bases, and 27 bases separated the two germline ends. The CDR3 has 21 residues. CDR3 loop: CAISESIPPRSSGVGSYEQYF. DNA of the CDR3: TGTGCCATCAGTGAGTCGATCCCCCCTCGGAGCTCAGGGGTAGGCTCCTACGAGCAGTACTTC.

This chain connects TRBV3-1 (or the pseudogene TRBV3-2) to TRBJ2-6; D gene ambiguous. The germline V and J ends were trimmed by 0 bases and 1 base, with 10 bases remaining between them. CDR1 and CDR2 (germline): LGHDT, YNNKEL (reference sequence). The CDR3 totals 17 residues. This CDR3 reads CASSQDQAGSGANVLTF. The CDR3 nucleotides read TGTGCCAGCAGCCAAGATCAGGCAGGTTCTGGGGCCAACGTCCTGACTTTC.

The genes are TRBV4-3 and TRBJ2-7; 12 bases align to TRBD2. Trimming removed 3 bases from V and 6 bases from J; junction bases left unmatched: 12. In germline, CDR1 is LGHNA, CDR2 YSLEER. CDR3 length: 17 residues. The CDR3 sequence: CASSQETSGSVKGEQYF. CDR3 DNA sequence: TGCGCCAGCAGCCAGGAGACTAGCGGGAGTGTTAAAGGCGAGCAGTACTTC.

This chain links TRBV30 with TRBJ2-1, with 8 bases identical to TRBD2. This CDR3 region has 14 residues. From germline, CDR1 is GTSNPN and CDR2 SVGIG (reference sequence). Germline trimming cut 7 bases from V and 4 bases from J; bases unmatched to any gene: 9. The DNA of the CDR3 is TGTGCCTTCTTCATAGCGGGACTTTACAATGAGCAGTTCTTC. This gives the protein CAFFIAGLYNEQFF.

This clone was seen a single time. The CDR3 sequence is CSVEGQGGETQYF. CDR3 DNA sequence: TGCAGCGTTGAAGGACAGGGGGGAGAGACCCAGTACTTC. This chain uses TRBV29-1 with TRBJ2-5, with TRBD1 matching over 9 bases. Germline CDR1 reads SQVTM; CDR2 reads ANQGSEA. CDR3 length equals 13 residues. With V trimmed by 1 base and J by 4 bases, 1 base remained unmatched.

The rearrangement uses TRBV19 and TRBJ1-1, with a weak D call TRBD1 (6 bases). The CDR3 loop spans 13 amino acids. V lost 9 bases, J lost 5 bases, and 16 bases lay in between. Germline CDR1 reads LNHDA; CDR2 reads SQIVND (reference sequence). The CDR3 sequence: CASRERGQTEAFF. The DNA for the CDR3 is TGTGCCAGCCGCGAGCGGGGGCAAACTGAAGCTTTCTTT. Full variable domain (rest looked up from reference TRBV19 and TRBJ1-1): DGGITQSPKYLFRKEGQNVTLSCEQNLNHDAMYWYRQDPGQGLRLIYYSQIVNDFQKGDIAEGYSVSREKKESFPLTVTSAQKNPTAFYLCASRERGQTEAFFGQGTRLTVV.

This sequence joins TRBV9 and TRBJ1-2, with 9 bases identical to TRBD1. The trim removed 3 bases at V and 3 bases at J, leaving 9 bases unmatched. The CDR3 sequence is 16 residues long. Germline CDR1 SGDLS, CDR2 YYNGEE. The CDR3 here is CASSGTGTGFDYGYTF. The DNA for the CDR3 is TGTGCCAGCAGCGGAACCGGGACAGGGTTTGACTATGGCTACACCTTC.